This T cell receptor (beta chain) was sequenced in a study of beta chain features in type 1 diabetes. The V gene's germline CDR1 is LGHNA and CDR2 YSLEER. This CDR3 has 14 residues. V was clipped by 0 bases and J by 0 bases, with 4 bases between them. Every bit of the isolated RNA underwent reverse transcription, so sequencing read expressed TCRB transcripts. Stem cell-like memory T cell samples were sequenced, and they averaged about 940,000 reads. Profiling relied on immunoSEQ multiplex PCR, and the TCRdb table lists in-frame clones only, not all of them. The data contain tens of thousands of clones, roughly a third of them singletons. It was one heparinised blood draw, averaging around 100 mL, that each donor gave.

This receptor was obtained from a woman under 30 in good health. The sample comprised stem cell memory CD4+ T cells from blood. The V and J genes are TRBV4-3 and TRBJ2-3; D not certain. CDR3 coding DNA: TGCGCCAGCAGCCAAGAGCAGAGCACAGATACGCAGTATTTT. It translates to CASSQEQSTDTQYF.